This entry is about one T cell receptor beta chain. This clonotype was found many times. What this receptor recognizes is not known. No base quality information exists; no much larger clone differs at one position. The source of the sample is a study of Graves' ophthalmopathy and Graves' hyperthyroidism (dated by TCRdb to between 2018 and 2020). For the wider study: Peripheral blood was collected at initial diagnosis, before any treatment. Following sampling, methimazole starting at 30 mg daily was administered to hyperthyroidism patients, and high-dose intravenous methylprednisolone was administered to ophthalmopathy patients. For independent validation, a separate cohort was made up of 18 hyperthyroidism patients plus 17 patients who later progressed from hyperthyroidism to ophthalmopathy. To explore V-J signatures distinguishing ophthalmopathy from hyperthyroidism, a discovery set of 100 patients (fewer than 45 ophthalmopathy, 57 stable hyperthyroidism) was enrolled. In total, approximately 130 blood samples were TCR-sequenced: fewer than 50 ophthalmopathy, some 72 hyperthyroidism and roughly 17 hyperthyroidism-to-ophthalmopathy patients. In more than five hyperthyroidism patients, T-cell repertoires of thyroid tissue and blood were compared. TCR beta repertoire signatures were used to distinguish Graves' ophthalmopathy from Graves' hyperthyroidism and to predict progression to ophthalmopathy.

Patients with ophthalmopathy had moderately to severely active disease, with a Clinical Activity Score of 3 or more, a NOSPECS grade of 4 or more, and a disease duration of less than 3 months. Patients with other autoimmune diseases, uncontrolled infections, pregnancy or lactation were excluded from the study. Clinical symptoms, serum thyroxine, TRAb, thyroid ultrasound and orbital computed tomography were used for diagnosis. Ficoll-Paque density gradient centrifugation was used to isolate PBMCs from approximately 10 ml of fresh peripheral blood. Trizol reagent was used to extract the total RNA, and its quality was then checked on an Agilent 2100 Bioanalyzer. For repertoire sequencing, TCR beta CDR3 regions were amplified from RNA transcripts. A first-round RT-PCR used HTBI primers with the Qiagen OneStep RT-PCR kit, followed by a second-round multiplex PCR, size selection and purification. Libraries were sequenced paired-end with 100 bp reads on an Illumina HiSeq2000. Per the authors' processing: Reads were processed with SOAPnuke, discarding reads with adapters, uncalled bases, mean Phred below 15, or no exact constant-primer or identifier match. COPE v1.2.5 was used to merge the high-quality paired reads. Clonotypes were defined as unique nucleotide sequences and were aligned to IMGT TRB V, D and J references using MiTCR v1.1. The analysis was limited to V-J combinations with a frequency above 0.0001, which together covered 99% to 99.2% of the repertoires. For each V-J combination, a TCR clonal expansion and chaos score was defined as the ratio of F50 clonal expansion to chaos observed in the TCRdist matrix. Welch's t-statistics and random forest were used to narrow the features down to around twelve V-J combinations, which were then fed into a naive Bayes classifier. The Morisita-Horn index was used to measure how similar the thyroid and blood repertoires were. TCRdb reprocessing: public reads trimmed at Q25 with fastp, clones called with MiXCR, in-frame beta chains kept. When rows share a CDR3 protein, they turn into one entry using the most common DNA and genes. TCRdb's processing, not the study's, gives the V and J calls here. The sample table lists approximately 330,000 distinct CDR3 sequences, under 20% of them with a count of one. The ten largest make up roughly an eighth of the sample.

The trim is 5 bases for V and 0 bases for J, with a gap of 5 bases between the germline ends. Looking up the germline V gene (reference sequence) yields CDR1 PRHDT and CDR2 FYEKMQ. Spanning cysteine to phenylalanine, the CDR3 consists of 14 amino acids. Here the CDR3 DNA is all that survives: 42 bases in frame from base 1. Beyond this particular receptor, the publication reports: In validation, the model predicted ophthalmopathy progression with about 64% sensitivity and 72.22% specificity; eleven to twelve predicted patients were CT-confirmed with GO in a median of around 6 months. In cross-validation, the 13-signature model distinguished ophthalmopathy from stable hyperthyroidism with roughly 90% sensitivity and around 81% specificity, and in the test set the corresponding values were about 80% and 75%. Most expanded thyroid clonotypes with a frequency above 0.001 also appeared in blood, which suggests that blood repertoires may reflect the immune response in the thyroid. Sample size was not predetermined statistically, and investigators were not blinded to group allocation.

The TCR was taken from an adult man with Graves' ophthalmopathy. This chain joins TRBV13 to TRBJ2-6; too little of a D gene remains to name it. Material: peripheral blood. The bases read TGTGCCAGCAGCCATAGCTCTGGGGCCAACGTCCTGACTTTC. It encodes CASSHSSGANVLTF. When the CDR3 is completed using the reference TRBV13 and TRBJ2-6 genes on either side, the full variable domain is AAGVIQSPRHLIKEKRETATLKCYPIPRHDTVYWYQQGPGQDPQFLISFYEKMQSDKGSIPDRFSAQQFSDYHSELNMSSLELGDSALYFCASSHSSGANVLTFGAGSRLTVL.